Here is one TCR beta chain with its context. This sample was included in a study of T cell changes during pregnancy in multiple sclerosis. Repertoires were generated with immunoSEQ multiplex PCR, while TCRdb's copy carries only in-frame clones and drops some. The data show around 28,000 clones, 90% seen once. V was trimmed by 2 bases and J by 2 bases, leaving 9 bases between them. Per germline, CDR1 ENHRY and CDR2 SYGVKD. The CDR3 runs to 14 residues. The clonotype comes from a female donor with multiple sclerosis, enrolled in a pregnancy study. The chain uses TRBV10-3 and TRBJ1-2; no definite D call. Sequenced material: CD8+ T cells from peripheral blood mononuclear cells, taken in the second trimester of pregnancy. CDR3 residues: CAISEEQTNYGYTF. CDR3 DNA sequence: TGTGCCATCAGTGAGGAACAGACCAACTATGGCTACACCTTC.